This T cell receptor beta chain was recovered during a study of blood T cell repertoires in COVID-19. Study details: Sites in the United States, Italy and Spain provided acute and convalescent COVID-19 samples.

Enrolment of Seattle patients took place during active infection, and they were followed longitudinally. The germline V gene has CDR1 LGHDT and CDR2 YNNKEL (reference sequence). The CDR3 length is 17 residues. The V segment lost 4 bases and the J segment 0 bases; nucleotides outside the gene matches: 6. TCRdb's table, derived via immunoSEQ multiplex PCR, lists solely in-frame clones and lacks some. Among roughly 160,000 clones, more than 75% were seen once, and the ten largest hold about 9.4%. The chain recombines TRBV3-1 (or the pseudogene TRBV3-2) with TRBJ2-7; 13 bases match TRBD2. The clonotype was recovered from an older woman with COVID-19, enrolled during active disease. The specimen sequenced was peripheral blood. This chain's CDR3 is CASSRGLAGTLSYEQYF. DNA for the CDR3: TGTGCCAGCAGCCGGGGACTAGCGGGAACGCTCTCCTACGAGCAGTACTTC.